This TCR beta chain was captured by sequencing in a study of regulatory T cells in long-lasting Graves disease. Broader study findings: Persistent Graves' cases showed lower TCR diversity than newly diagnosed cases. TRBV28, TRBJ1-2 and TRBJ2-5 emerged as the favored segments in persistent disease.

For this clonotype: Antigen unknown.

Assembly of TCR beta libraries relied on iRepertoire HTBI primers together with Arm-PCR of CDR3 regions. MiXCR was run by TCRdb on the multiplex PCR reads, yielding one entry per CDR3 protein. The sample lists roughly 560,000 distinct CDR3 sequences; 12% were seen once. Germline V lookup: CDR1 MDHEN, CDR2 SYDVKM. The CDR3 has 14 residues. The junction had 1 base not matched to a gene; V was cut back by 4 bases and J by 4 bases. This sample's time point: newly diagnosed GD, antithyroid drugs for less than 3 months. PBMC RNA served as the TCR library source. This sample was shared with a second study, whose subject was T cells in Graves' hyperthyroidism and ophthalmopathy. That study adds: The diagnostic basis comprised clinical symptoms, serum thyroxine and TRAb, thyroid ultrasound and orbital computed tomography. Ophthalmopathy, as predicted by the model, came a median 6.5 months after the prediction.

The sample was peripheral blood mononuclear cells (PBMCs), taken at new diagnosis, from a patient treated with antithyroid drugs. The sequence was obtained from a woman in her 30s with Graves disease. This chain links TRBV28 with TRBJ2-1, with 10 bases fitting TRBD1. In DNA, the CDR3 is TGTGCCAGCAGTTCGGGACAGGGGTACAATGAGCAGTTCTTC. Residues: CASSSGQGYNEQFF.